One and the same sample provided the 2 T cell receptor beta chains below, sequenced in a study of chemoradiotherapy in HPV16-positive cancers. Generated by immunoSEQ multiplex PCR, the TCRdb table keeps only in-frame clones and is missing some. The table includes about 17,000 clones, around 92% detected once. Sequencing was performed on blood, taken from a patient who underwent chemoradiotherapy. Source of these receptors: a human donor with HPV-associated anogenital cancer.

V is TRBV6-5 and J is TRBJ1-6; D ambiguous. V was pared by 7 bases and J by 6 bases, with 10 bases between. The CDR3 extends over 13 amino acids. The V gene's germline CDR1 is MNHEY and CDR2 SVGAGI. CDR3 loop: CASKGAGNSPLHF. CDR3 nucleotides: TGTGCCAGCAAGGGCGCCGGTAATTCACCCCTCCACTTT.

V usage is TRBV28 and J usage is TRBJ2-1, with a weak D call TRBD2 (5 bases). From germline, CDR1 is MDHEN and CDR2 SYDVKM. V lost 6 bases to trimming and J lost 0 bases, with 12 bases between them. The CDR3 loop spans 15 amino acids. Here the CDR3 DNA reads TGTGCCAGCAGGGGTGGCGGAGGCTCCTACAATGAGCAGTTCTTC. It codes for CASRGGGGSYNEQFF.